This TCR beta chain originates from a study of Ad26.COV2.S vaccination and SARS-CoV-2 variants. Overall study context: Of the COV1001 trial arms, the Ad26.COV2.S arm included the donor.

Assay: immunoSEQ multiplex PCR; the TCRdb copy retains only in-frame clones and omits some. The sample yields a few hundred thousand clones, roughly 88% seen once. There are 14 residues in the CDR3. Germline assignment: CDR1 MGHDK and CDR2 SYGVNS. The V gene end was trimmed by 5 bases and the J gene end by 7 bases; junction bases not matched to a gene: 7. Notes on the study in general: Responses of spike-specific T cells (both CD8+ and CD4+) reportedly showed substantial breadth after vaccination. Possible underestimation of total T cell responses by the TCR breadth and depth analyses was noted.

As for this clone: Antigen: not known.

Treatment: roughly 20 received Ad26.COV2.S at low or high dose, single or two shots; 5 received placebo; per-sample allocation not given. Collection of samples fell on day 63 after the first vaccine or placebo injection. Wuhan-strain SARS-CoV-2 spike was expressed by the Ad26 vector that made up the vaccine. This TCR was sampled from a person aged 18 to 59 who received the Ad26.COV2.S COVID-19 vaccine or a placebo. The sample was peripheral blood, taken in a trial of Ad26.COV2.S vaccine versus placebo. The J gene is TRBJ1-4, the V gene TRBV25-1; TRBD1 matches at 7 bases. The CDR3 reads CASSYRGGGEKLFF. The CDR3 DNA sequence: TGTGCCAGCAGTTACAGGGGTGGTGGTGAAAAACTGTTTTTT.